These 25 T cell receptor beta chains were all obtained from the same sample, sequenced in a study of cytomegalovirus exposure and HLA in healthy donors. Researchers ran the PCR with 60 Vbeta and 13 Jbeta primers. Assay used: immunoSEQ multiplex PCR; TCRdb lists only in-frame clones, some missing. The sample shows more than 95,000 clones, roughly 79% of them seen only once. The sample was PBMCs. The receptors originated from a man aged 40-50 years in good health and CMV-seronegative.

This clone was detected only a few times. The CDR3 is CASSDGTDSYEQYF. The CDR3 DNA reads as TGTGCCAGCAGTGACGGGACAGACTCCTACGAGCAGTACTTC. V gene TRBV6-4 combines with J gene TRBJ2-7; 7 bases line up with TRBD1. Trimming took 2 bases from V and 0 from J; bases not matched to a gene: 1. Looked up from germline, CDR1 is MRHNA and CDR2 is SNTAGT. The CDR3 is made up of 14 amino acids.

This clone was seen once. The V gene is TRBV18, the J gene TRBJ2-3; 7 bases are a match to TRBD2. The CDR3 length is 17 residues. The germline V gene has CDR1 KGHSH and CDR2 LQKENI. With V trimmed by 1 base and J by 3 bases, 10 bases remained unmatched. The DNA for the CDR3 is TGTGCCAGCTCACCACGAGACGCAGGGAGGGGAACAGATACGCAGTATTTT. Encoded protein: CASSPRDAGRGTDTQYF.

This clone was detected a few times. The chain joins TRBV27 to TRBJ1-5; TRBD1 might be the D (5 bases). With 10 bases removed from V and 0 bases from J, the gap between germline ends came to 10 bases. Germline V gene lookup returns CDR1 MNHEY and CDR2 SMNVEV (reference sequence). CDR3 length: 13 residues. The CDR3 spells CATGHPSNQPQHF. Written as DNA, the CDR3 is TGTGCCACCGGACACCCTAGCAATCAGCCCCAGCATTTT.

The V call is TRBV29-1, the J call TRBJ2-3; 8 positions match TRBD1. The germline V gene has CDR1 SQVTM and CDR2 ANQGSEA. The CDR3 is 15 residues long. V was pared by 2 bases and J by 4 bases, with 8 bases of the junction left unmatched. CDR3 coding DNA: TGCAGCGTTGAAAGCTTGGACAGGGCCTCAGATACGCAGTATTTT. Protein sequence: CSVESLDRASDTQYF.

V is TRBV6-5 and J is TRBJ2-7, with 7 bases fitting TRBD2. Germline CDR1 MNHEY, CDR2 SVGAGI. There are 15 residues in the CDR3. V lost 0 bases, J lost 1 base, and 3 bases stayed unmatched. The CDR3 DNA follows: TGTGCCAGCAGTTACTCTGCTAGCGGATCCTACGAGCAGTACTTC. This codes for CASSYSASGSYEQYF.

The V call is TRBV19, the J call TRBJ2-3, with 11 bases aligning to TRBD2. With 7 bases clipped from V and 5 bases from J, the junction kept 11 bases outside the gene matches. The V gene's germline CDR1 is LNHDA and CDR2 SQIVND (reference sequence). The CDR3 spans 16 residues. The CDR3 loop reads CASIGPSGGPGDTQYF. CDR3 nucleotides: TGTGCCAGTATTGGCCCTAGCGGGGGGCCGGGAGATACGCAGTATTTT.

Here the CDR3 reads CASSRTGQGATYEQYF. The CDR3 coding sequence is TGTGCCAGCAGTCGTACGGGACAGGGGGCTACCTACGAGCAGTACTTC. The chain couples TRBV11-3 to TRBJ2-7; 12 nucleotides agree with TRBD1. The V gene's germline CDR1 is SGHNT and CDR2 YENEEA. V lost 6 bases to trimming and J lost 2 bases; unmatched junction nucleotides: 8. This CDR3 is 16 amino acids long.

The V call is TRBV4-1, the J call TRBJ2-7, with TRBD1 identical over 10 bases. Germline V gene sequence: CDR1 MGHRA, CDR2 YSYEKL. Losses at the gene ends were 0 bases for V and 4 bases for J; bases not matched to a gene: 12. The CDR3 totals 18 residues. The CDR3 region has the DNA TGCGCCAGCAGCCAAGATGGGGGAAAGACAGGGGGCATTTACGAGCAGTACTTC. It is translated as CASSQDGGKTGGIYEQYF.

This clone appeared a single time. The genes are TRBV6-6 and TRBJ2-5, with 7 bases matching TRBD1. Germline V gene lookup returns CDR1 MNHNY and CDR2 SVGAGI (reference sequence). CDR3 size: 14 residues. V shed 2 bases, J shed 3 bases, and the junction held 3 bases outside the gene matches. The CDR3, as DNA: TGTGCCAGCAGTTACATCGACAGGGAAGAGACCCAGTACTTC. Residues: CASSYIDREETQYF.

J is TRBJ2-7 and V is TRBV4-1, with 9 positions matching TRBD2. The CDR3 consists of 17 residues. The V gene's germline CDR1 is MGHRA and CDR2 YSYEKL. V lost 4 bases, J lost 3 bases, and 13 bases stayed unmatched. The CDR3 is CASSPKEGELAGYEQYF. The CDR3 DNA is TGCGCCAGCAGCCCCAAGGAGGGGGAACTAGCGGGCTACGAGCAGTACTTC.

V and J are TRBV27 and TRBJ1-6; no firm D call. The CDR3 has 14 residues. The V end lost 6 bases, the J end lost 0 bases, and 6 bases lay between the germline ends. Germline CDR1 reads MNHEY; CDR2 reads SMNVEV (reference sequence). The chain's CDR3 is CASRVSSYNSPLHF. DNA for the CDR3: TGTGCCAGCAGGGTCAGCTCCTATAATTCACCCCTCCACTTT.

J is TRBJ2-5 and V is TRBV5-6, with D perhaps matching TRBD2 (5 bases). The DNA matches TRBJ2-7 better at its end, which makes the J call doubtful. CDR1 and CDR2 from the germline V gene are SGHDT and YYEEEE. CDR3 length: 12 residues. The CDR3 nucleotides read TGTGCCAGCAACGGGATTTCCTACGAGCAGTACTTC. Translating gives CASNGISYEQYF.

CDR3 in amino acids: CASSQPHGDEQFF. For the CDR3, the DNA is TGTGCCAGCAGCCAGCCACACGGGGATGAGCAGTTCTTC. The J gene is TRBJ2-1, the V gene TRBV7-2, with D possibly being TRBD2 (5 bases). The length of the CDR3 is 13 residues. CDR1 and CDR2 from the germline V gene are SGHTA and FQGNSA. The V gene lost 5 bases and the J gene lost 8 bases, with 13 bases spanning the gap.

The chain couples TRBV7-7 to TRBJ2-2, with 7 bases that match TRBD1. Germline CDR1 reads SSHAT; CDR2 reads FNYEAQ (reference sequence). V trimming: 2 bases; J trimming: 1 base; junction bases outside the gene matches: 7. The CDR3 has 17 residues. The DNA for the CDR3 is TGTGCCAGCAGCTTAAAGAACGACAGGGTGAACACCGGGGAGCTGTTTTTT. Its translation: CASSLKNDRVNTGELFF.

The rearrangement joins TRBV25-1 to TRBJ2-3; TRBD2 matches 14 bases. V was pared by 6 bases and J by 4 bases, with 9 bases of the junction left unmatched. The germline V gene has CDR1 MGHDK and CDR2 SYGVNS. This CDR3 region has 17 residues. The CDR3 loop reads CASRPHRTSGGSDTQYF. The CDR3 DNA is TGTGCCAGCAGACCCCACCGGACTAGCGGGGGGTCAGATACGCAGTATTTT.

This rearrangement joins TRBV5-6 to TRBJ2-7, with 11 bases aligning to TRBD1. V trimming: 4 bases; J trimming: 5 bases; junction bases outside the gene matches: 2. The CDR3 has 13 residues. The V gene's germline CDR1 is SGHDT and CDR2 YYEEEE. DNA for the CDR3: TGTGCCAGCAGCCGGACAGGGGGCGACGAGCAGTACTTC. It is translated as CASSRTGGDEQYF.

In its sample, this clone was seen a few times. The chain joins TRBV4-2 to TRBJ2-7; TRBD1 matches at 9 bases. The CDR3 loop spans 17 amino acids. The V and J ends lost 0 bases and 3 bases, in that order; junction bases with no gene match: 9. The germline V gene has CDR1 LGHNA and CDR2 YNFKEQ. CDR3 sequence (DNA): TGTGCCAGCAGCCAAGAAGGATTGGGACAGGGTAACTACGAGCAGTACTTC. Its protein is CASSQEGLGQGNYEQYF.

The rearrangement joins TRBV11-2 to TRBJ1-3; possibly TRBD1 for D (6 bases). V was cut by 5 bases and J by 4 bases, with 15 bases left in between. The CDR3 is 15 amino acids. Germline assignment: CDR1 SGHAT and CDR2 FQNNGV. The CDR3 region has the DNA TGTGCCAGCAGCGAAAGGGGGTTGTCGGGAAACACCATATATTTT. This sequence encodes CASSERGLSGNTIYF.

This rearrangement joins TRBV7-9 to TRBJ2-1; TRBD2 matches 9 bases. This CDR3 contains 16 residues. The V and J ends lost 5 bases and 4 bases, in that order; junction bases with no gene match: 9. From germline, CDR1 is SEHNR and CDR2 FQNEAQ (reference sequence). CDR3 DNA: TGTGCCAGCAGCCCCCGCGGGGGGGACCCATACAATGAGCAGTTCTTC. It yields the protein CASSPRGGDPYNEQFF.

This chain connects TRBV6-1 to TRBJ1-1; 8 bases are shared with TRBD1. The V and J ends lost 6 bases and 4 bases, in that order; junction bases with no gene match: 4. The CDR3 sequence is 13 residues long. Germline V CDR1 and CDR2: MNHNS, SASEGT. The CDR3 DNA reads as TGTGCCAGCAGACCACAGGGGGTCACTGAAGCTTTCTTT. It encodes CASRPQGVTEAFF.

The chain combines TRBV29-1 with TRBJ2-7; perhaps TRBD1 as D (5 bases). The CDR3 consists of 13 residues. Trimming took off 2 bases at V and 0 bases at J, with 8 bases between the two ends. CDR1 SQVTM and CDR2 ANQGSEA come from the germline V gene. The CDR3 reads CSVEFQGSYEQYF. Here the CDR3 DNA reads TGCAGCGTTGAATTTCAGGGCTCCTACGAGCAGTACTTC.

This clone was counted ten times or more. V usage is TRBV5-5 and J usage is TRBJ2-7; 8 positions agree with TRBD1. The germline V gene encodes CDR1 SGHKS and CDR2 YYEKEE (reference sequence). The length of the CDR3 is 12 residues. V was pared by 4 bases and J by 5 bases, with 2 bases of the junction left unmatched. The CDR3 sequence is CASSMTGDEQYF. The CDR3 bases are TGTGCCAGCAGCATGACAGGGGACGAGCAGTACTTC.

The chain employs TRBV18 and TRBJ1-5, with 11 nucleotides matching TRBD1. Germline-derived CDR1 and CDR2 are KGHSH and LQKENI. CDR3 length: 14 residues. Trimming removed 5 bases from V and 9 bases from J; junction bases left unmatched: 6. In DNA, the CDR3 is TGTGCCAGCTCAACGGACAGGGGGCGCACGCCCCAGCATTTT. This sequence encodes CASSTDRGRTPQHF.

This sequence joins TRBV6-4 and TRBJ2-2; no reliable D call. Trimming cost V 5 bases and J 2 bases, with 9 bases left between them. This CDR3 region has 14 residues. The germline CDR1 and CDR2 sequences are MRHNA and SNTAGT. Written as DNA, the CDR3 is TGTGCCAGCAGTCCGTTCCTTAACACCGGGGAGCTGTTTTTT. It encodes CASSPFLNTGELFF.

This clone occurred a few times. The chain carries TRBV5-1 and TRBJ2-1; D might be TRBD1 (5 bases). Deletions cut 5 bases from V and 6 bases from J, with 15 bases between. This CDR3 region has 14 residues. CDR1 and CDR2 from the germline V gene are SGHRS and YFSETQ. The CDR3 nucleotides are TGCGCCAGCAGGCTGGTACAGGCTACCAATGAGCAGTTCTTC. Protein product: CASRLVQATNEQFF.